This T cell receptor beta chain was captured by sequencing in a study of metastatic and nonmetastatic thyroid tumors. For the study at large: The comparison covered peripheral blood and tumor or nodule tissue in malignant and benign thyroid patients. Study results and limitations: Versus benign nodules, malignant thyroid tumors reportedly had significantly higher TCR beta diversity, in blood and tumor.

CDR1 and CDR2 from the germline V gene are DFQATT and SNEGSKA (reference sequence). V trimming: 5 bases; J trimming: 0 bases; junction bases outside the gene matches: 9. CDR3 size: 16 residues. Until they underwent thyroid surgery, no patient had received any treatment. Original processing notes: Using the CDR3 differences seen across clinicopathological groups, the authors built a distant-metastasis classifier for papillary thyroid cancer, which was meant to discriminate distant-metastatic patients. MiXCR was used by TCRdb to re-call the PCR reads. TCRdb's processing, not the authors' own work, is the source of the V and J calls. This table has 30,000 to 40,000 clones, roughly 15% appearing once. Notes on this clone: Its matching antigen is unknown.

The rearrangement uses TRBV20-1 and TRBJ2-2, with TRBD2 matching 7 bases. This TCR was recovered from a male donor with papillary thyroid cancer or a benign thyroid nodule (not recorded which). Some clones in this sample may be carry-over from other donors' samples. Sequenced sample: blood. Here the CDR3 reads CSAGGGCGTNTGELFF. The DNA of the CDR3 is TGCAGTGCTGGGGGGGGGTGTGGAACGAACACCGGGGAGCTGTTTTTT.